This T cell receptor (beta chain) was observed in a study of neurological immune-mediated disorders. Study as a whole: Of the 35 or so patients with multiple sclerosis, about 30 had relapsing-remitting MS, whereas the remaining 3 had secondary progressive MS.

A few counts support this clonotype. CDR1 and CDR2 (germline): MNHEY, SMNVEV (reference sequence). This CDR3 is 16 amino acids long. The trim removed 6 bases at V and 2 bases at J, leaving 8 bases unmatched. TCRdb ran MiXCR on the 5' RACE reads and lists one entry per CDR3 protein. Among about 66,000 distinct CDR3 sequences listed, 4.5% to 5.5% were seen once. The rearrangement links TRBV27 to TRBJ2-1; 9 nucleotides align to TRBD2. Sequenced: PBMCs. This clonotype originated in a woman in her 70s with multiple sclerosis. Written as DNA, the CDR3 is TGTGCCAGCAGCCATAGGGCGGGAGGGCCCTACAATGAGCAGTTCTTC. This codes for CASSHRAGGPYNEQFF.